The next 10 T cell receptor beta chains were all read from a single sample in a study of blood T cell repertoires in COVID-19. Sequenced by immunoSEQ multiplex PCR; TCRdb stores in-frame clones only, minus some. The sample carries 250,000 to 300,000 clones, 65% to 90% recorded once. The sequencing sample was made of peripheral blood. The source is a man aged 50 to 60 with active or convalescent COVID-19.

This chain joins TRBV5-8 and TRBJ2-1; D remains ambiguous. Germline V gene sequence: CDR1 SGHTS, CDR2 YDEGEE. The CDR3 sequence is 15 residues long. V lost 5 bases and J 0 bases, leaving 12 bases between the germline ends. CDR3 sequence (DNA): TGTGCCAGCAGGCCAGACATGAGCTCCTACAATGAGCAGTTCTTC. Its protein is CASRPDMSSYNEQFF.

The V gene is TRBV11-2, the J gene TRBJ1-1, with 8 bases aligning to TRBD1. The CDR3 contains 15 residues. CDR1 is SGHAT, CDR2 FQNNGV, per germline. V dropped 6 bases and J dropped 0; count of bases not matched to a gene: 6. CDR3 coding DNA: TGTGCCAGCAGAGTACTGGACAGGGTGAACACTGAAGCTTTCTTT. It codes for CASRVLDRVNTEAFF. The whole variable domain, remainder taken from reference TRBV11-2 and TRBJ1-1, is EAGVAQSPRYKIIEKRQSVAFWCNPISGHATLYWYQQILGQGPKLLIQFQNNGVVDDSQLPKDRFSAERLKGVDSTLKIQPAKLEDSAVYLCASRVLDRVNTEAFFGQGTRLTVV.

The chain carries TRBV6-2 or TRBV6-3 and TRBJ2-2; TRBD1 is a possible D gene (5 bases). Trimming shortened V by 2 bases and J by 10 bases, and 14 bases separated the two germline ends. In germline, CDR1 is MNHEY, CDR2 SVGEGT. CDR3 size: 14 residues. The CDR3 bases are TGTGCCAGCAGTTACCTGACTGGGGCTACGGAGCTGTTTTTT. Protein product: CASSYLTGATELFF.

This chain links TRBV7-9 with TRBJ2-1, with no clear D. Germline V gives CDR1 SEHNR, CDR2 FQNEAQ (reference sequence). This CDR3 comprises 15 residues. The V end lost 1 base, the J end lost 1 base, and 8 bases lay between the germline ends. The CDR3 sequence: CASSLEYSSYNEQFF. CDR3 nucleotide sequence: TGTGCCAGCAGCTTAGAGTACAGTTCCTACAATGAGCAGTTCTTC.

The V and J genes are TRBV12-3 or TRBV12-4 and TRBJ1-1; D possibly corresponds to TRBD1 (5 bases). Between the trimmed V and J ends, which lost 5 bases and 0 bases, there was a span of 7 bases. This CDR3 contains 13 residues. The CDR3 nucleotides are TGTGCCAGCAGTCGGGGGATGAACACTGAAGCTTTCTTT. It encodes CASSRGMNTEAFF.

The chain employs TRBV6-1 and TRBJ1-6; perhaps TRBD1 as D (6 bases). Trimming cost V 0 bases and J 10 bases, with 13 bases left between them. CDR1 and CDR2 from the germline V gene are MNHNS and SASEGT. This CDR3 has 15 amino acids. The CDR3 coding sequence is TGTGCCAGCAGTGAAGCGACAGGTCCCGGGTCACCCCTCCACTTT. Residues: CASSEATGPGSPLHF.

The chain couples TRBV19 to TRBJ1-5; TRBD1 matches 8 bases. The V segment lost 7 bases and the J segment 4 bases; nucleotides outside the gene matches: 3. From germline, CDR1 is LNHDA and CDR2 SQIVND (reference sequence). The CDR3 covers 13 residues. The CDR3 sequence is CASTGGRNQPQHF. The CDR3 nucleotides are TGTGCCAGTACAGGGGGCCGGAATCAGCCCCAGCATTTT.

The chain carries TRBV2 and TRBJ1-1; 8 bases align to TRBD1. Germline CDR1 SNHLY, CDR2 FYNNEI. The CDR3 is made up of 13 amino acids. V gave up 7 bases and J gave up 11 bases; unmatched junction bases: 12. The CDR3 DNA reads as TGTGCCAGCATGCTAGACAGGGGAACGAGGGCTTTCTTT. Amino acid sequence: CASMLDRGTRAFF.

V gene TRBV7-9 combines with J gene TRBJ2-1; 9 bases are a match to TRBD2. This CDR3 contains 15 residues. The J segment lost 4 bases and the V segment lost 9 bases, leaving 10 bases of the junction unmatched. Per the germline V gene, CDR1 is SEHNR and CDR2 is FQNEAQ (reference sequence). The CDR3 sequence is CASYLAGLGYNEQFF. The CDR3 nucleotides read TGTGCCAGTTACCTAGCGGGGCTCGGATACAATGAGCAGTTCTTC. The full variable domain, completed using reference TRBV7-9 and TRBJ2-1, is DTGVSQNPRHKITKRGQNVTFRCDPISEHNRLYWYRQTLGQGPEFLTYFQNEAQLEKSRLLSDRFSAERPKGSFSTLEIQRTEQGDSAMYLCASYLAGLGYNEQFFGPGTRLTVL.

The chain uses TRBV29-1 and TRBJ2-5, with D tentatively TRBD2 (6 bases). Trimming took off 3 bases at V and 1 base at J, with 9 bases between the two ends. Germline V CDR1 and CDR2: SQVTM, ANQGSEA. This CDR3 is built from 13 residues. The CDR3 sequence: CSVDSGVQETQYF. In DNA, the CDR3 is TGCAGCGTTGATTCGGGGGTCCAAGAGACCCAGTACTTC. Full variable domain (missing parts from reference TRBV29-1 and TRBJ2-5): SAVISQKPSRDICQRGTSLTIQCQVDSQVTMMFWYRQQPGQSLTLIATANQGSEATYESGFVIDKFPISRPNLTFSTLTVSNMSPEDSSIYLCSVDSGVQETQYFGPGTRLLVL.